What follows are 30 T cell receptor beta chains derived from one specimen sequenced in a study of T cells in localized non-small cell lung cancer. TCRdb keeps only in-frame clones here, not all; method: immunoSEQ multiplex PCR. Of about 46,000 clones in the sample, around 81% were seen once. The sample in question was peripheral blood mononuclear cells, obtained before any cancer treatment. The receptors were sampled from a man aged 40-75 years with stage III lung adenocarcinoma.

The chain employs TRBV6-5 and TRBJ2-2; 7 bases are a match to TRBD1. J was trimmed by 0 bases and V by 2 bases; bases with no gene match: 0. CDR3 size: 15 residues. Germline CDR1 is MNHEY and CDR2 is SVGAGI. CDR3 bases: TGTGCCAGCAGTTACGGGACAGCGAACACCGGGGAGCTGTTTTTT. Translation: CASSYGTANTGELFF.

V gene TRBV2 combines with J gene TRBJ1-6, with 9 bases fitting TRBD1. The CDR3 runs 14 residues. Germline CDR1 reads SNHLY; CDR2 reads FYNNEI. Trimming cost V 5 bases and J 8 bases; bases outside gene matches: 4. The CDR3 reads CASSLTGGYSPLHF. DNA of the CDR3: TGTGCCAGCAGTCTGACAGGGGGATATTCACCCCTCCACTTT.

Ten or more counts support this clone. This sequence joins TRBV7-8 and TRBJ1-1, with D possibly matching TRBD1 (5 bases). Looked up from germline, CDR1 is SGHVS and CDR2 is FQNEAQ. The CDR3 is made up of 15 amino acids. Trimming took 5 bases from V and 5 from J, leaving 18 bases between them. CDR3 in DNA: TGTGCCAGCAGCGCCGAGGAAGGACAAAGGACTGAAGCTTTCTTT. This encodes CASSAEEGQRTEAFF.

The genes are TRBV5-1 and TRBJ2-5; TRBD2 aligns across 10 bases. The DNA end favors TRBJ2-7, so the J call may be wrong. The CDR3 has 15 residues. Per the germline V gene, CDR1 is SGHRS and CDR2 is YFSETQ. The CDR3 coding sequence is TGCGCCAGCAGCCGAGGACTAGCGGACTACTACGAGCAGTACTTC. This gives the protein CASSRGLADYYEQYF.

J is TRBJ2-5 and V is TRBV6-1; D not resolved. Near its end, the DNA agrees better with TRBJ2-7, so the J call may be wrong. The germline V gene has CDR1 MNHNS and CDR2 SASEGT. This CDR3 has 12 residues. The CDR3 sequence is CASSDESYEQYF. The CDR3 region has the DNA TGTGCCAGCAGTGATGAATCCTACGAGCAGTACTTC.

The genes are TRBV9 and TRBJ2-1; 8 nucleotides match TRBD2. The V gene's germline CDR1 is SGDLS and CDR2 YYNGEE. With V trimmed by 4 bases and J by 9 bases, 12 bases remained unmatched. The CDR3 is 15 amino acids. As DNA, the CDR3 is TGTGCCAGCAGCTTCACCGGGACTAGTGGCGGTGAGCAGTTCTTC. This translates into CASSFTGTSGGEQFF.

The chain combines TRBV13 with TRBJ2-1; D uncertain. The CDR3 runs 13 residues. With 3 bases removed from V and 9 bases from J, the gap between germline ends came to 12 bases. The germline V gene encodes CDR1 PRHDT and CDR2 FYEKMQ (reference sequence). This CDR3 is CASSLGAKIEQFF. The CDR3 DNA reads TGTGCCAGCAGCTTGGGCGCAAAAATTGAGCAGTTCTTC.

This chain uses TRBV30 with TRBJ1-6; 7 bases map to TRBD1. The CDR3 covers 14 residues. V trimming: 0 bases; J trimming: 10 bases; junction bases outside the gene matches: 6. Germline CDR1 and CDR2: GTSNPN and SVGIG (reference sequence). In DNA, the CDR3 is TGTGCCTGGAGTGTTCAGGGGGGCGGATCACCCCTCCACTTT. Its protein product is CAWSVQGGGSPLHF.

The V gene is TRBV2, the J gene TRBJ2-4; D is perhaps TRBD2 (5 bases). Trimming cost V 1 base and J 8 bases, with 9 bases left between them. In germline, CDR1 is SNHLY, CDR2 FYNNEI. The CDR3 is made up of 13 amino acids. This chain's CDR3 is CASSEETGDIQYF. The CDR3 region has the DNA TGTGCCAGCAGTGAAGAGACCGGGGACATTCAGTACTTC.

As DNA, the CDR3 is TGTGCCAGCAGTTACTCACCGGAAGCCGAGCAGTACTTC. Protein sequence: CASSYSPEAEQYF. The J gene is TRBJ2-7, the V gene TRBV6-6, with D unclear. The germline CDR1 and CDR2 sequences are MNHNY and SVGAGI (reference sequence). Trimming stripped 0 bases from V and 6 bases from J, with 9 bases between. The CDR3 is made up of 13 amino acids.

The chain combines TRBV6-5 with TRBJ2-7; D is unresolved. Germline CDR1 reads MNHEY; CDR2 reads SVGAGI. This CDR3 comprises 16 residues. V gave up 1 base and J gave up 3 bases, with 16 bases separating them. The CDR3 coding sequence is TGTGCCAGCAGTTACTATTATGCCGACAAGGGCTACGAGCAGTACTTC. Protein product: CASSYYYADKGYEQYF.

The chain recombines TRBV4-1 with TRBJ1-2; 8 bases map to TRBD1. Germline-derived CDR1 and CDR2 are MGHRA and YSYEKL. The length of the CDR3 is 15 residues. J was trimmed by 5 bases and V by 4 bases; bases with no gene match: 9. The CDR3 nucleotides are TGCGCCAGCAGCCCGGAATACAGGGGGGCTTATGGCTACACCTTC. Residues: CASSPEYRGAYGYTF.

This rearrangement joins TRBV11-2 to TRBJ2-3, with TRBD1 as a possible D gene (7 bases). V gave up 0 bases and J gave up 2 bases, with 18 bases separating them. The CDR3 spans 18 residues. Looked up from germline, CDR1 is SGHAT and CDR2 is FQNNGV. Here the CDR3 DNA reads TGTGCCAGCAGCTTAGATCCTAGGAGGAGGGGGCCCACAGATACGCAGTATTTT. Translated: CASSLDPRRRGPTDTQYF.

V gene TRBV2 combines with J gene TRBJ1-2, with D perhaps TRBD1 (6 bases). Trimming removed 7 bases at V and 1 base at J, with 13 bases between. This CDR3 is built from 14 residues. Germline V gene lookup returns CDR1 SNHLY and CDR2 FYNNEI. The CDR3 region is CASMKPGDNYGYTF. CDR3 in DNA: TGTGCCAGCATGAAGCCAGGGGATAACTATGGCTACACCTTC.

This chain joins TRBV9 and TRBJ1-1; D unresolved. V gave up 4 bases and J gave up 1 base, with 17 bases separating them. Germline V gene lookup returns CDR1 SGDLS and CDR2 YYNGEE. The CDR3 spans 16 residues. The CDR3 coding sequence is TGTGCCAGCAGCAGAAGTATCGGAGCTGAGAACACTGAAGCTTTCTTT. Translated: CASSRSIGAENTEAFF.

The V and J genes are TRBV6-1 and TRBJ1-1; TRBD1 matches 7 bases. V shed 6 bases and J 1 base; nucleotides not matched to a gene: 8. The V gene's germline CDR1 is MNHNS and CDR2 SASEGT. The length of the CDR3 is 15 residues. DNA of the CDR3: TGTGCCAGCAGATCATCGACAGGGTGGAACACTGAAGCTTTCTTT. Amino acid sequence: CASRSSTGWNTEAFF.

Only one count was recorded for this clone. The J gene is TRBJ2-3, the V gene TRBV9, with TRBD1 as a possible D gene (6 bases). Germline CDR1 reads SGDLS; CDR2 reads YYNGEE. The ends were cut back, 3 bases at V and 0 bases at J, with 29 bases in the middle. This CDR3 spans 21 amino acids. Here the CDR3 DNA reads TGTGCCAGCAGCGCGTCCCCAATCGACCCTCTGACAGGCTTTAGCACAGATACGCAGTATTTT. Its translation is CASSASPIDPLTGFSTDTQYF. Drawing the rest from reference TRBV9 and TRBJ2-3, the complete variable domain is DSGVTQTPKHLITATGQRVTLRCSPRSGDLSVYWYQQSLDQGLQFLIQYYNGEERAKGNILERFSAQQFPDLHSELNLSSLELGDSALYFCASSASPIDPLTGFSTDTQYFGPGTRLTVL.

The sample holds a few counts of this clone. The chain carries TRBV25-1 and TRBJ2-5; D ambiguous. The length of the CDR3 is 12 residues. Trimming took off 1 base at V and 6 bases at J, with 6 bases between the two ends. Germline lookup yields CDR1 MGHDK and CDR2 SYGVNS. Here the CDR3 reads CASSELGKTQYF. For the CDR3, the DNA is TGTGCCAGCAGTGAATTAGGAAAGACCCAGTACTTC.

This chain joins TRBV7-8 and TRBJ2-5; no clear D. The V end was cut by 0 bases, the J end by 4 bases, with 6 bases between. This CDR3 is 13 amino acids long. The germline CDR1 and CDR2 sequences are SGHVS and FQNEAQ. Written as DNA, the CDR3 is TGTGCCAGCAGCTTAGCGCTGTCAGAGACCCAGTACTTC. It specifies CASSLALSETQYF.

A single count supports this clone. The rearrangement joins TRBV5-6 to TRBJ2-1; tentatively, D is TRBD1 (5 bases). This CDR3 has 13 residues. V was cut by 5 bases and J by 7 bases, with 13 bases left in between. The germline CDR1 and CDR2 sequences are SGHDT and YYEEEE. CDR3 nucleotide sequence: TGTGCCAGCAGTCGTACAGGAGCGAATGAGCAGTTCTTC. Translating it yields CASSRTGANEQFF.

The CDR3 DNA sequence: TGCGCCAGCAACCCATATTCAGGGACGGTCGATGGCTACACCTTC. Its translation: CASNPYSGTVDGYTF. The chain couples TRBV4-1 to TRBJ1-2; D perhaps matches TRBD1 (5 bases). Germline V gene sequence: CDR1 MGHRA, CDR2 YSYEKL. The CDR3 has 15 residues. V was cut by 7 bases and J by 6 bases, with 21 bases left in between.

This rearrangement joins TRBV6-5 to TRBJ2-2; a possible D gene is TRBD2 (5 bases). CDR1 and CDR2 from the germline V gene are MNHEY and SVGAGI. CDR3 length equals 13 residues. Trimming left V 6 bases short and J 7 bases short, with 12 bases between. The CDR3 protein is CASRPRAVGELFF. CDR3 sequence (DNA): TGTGCCAGCAGGCCGAGGGCGGTCGGGGAGCTGTTTTTT.

V gene TRBV7-3 combines with J gene TRBJ2-5, with 7 nucleotides matching TRBD1. The DNA end is a closer match to TRBJ2-7, so the J assignment may be wrong. The CDR3 spans 15 residues. The germline V gene has CDR1 SGHTA and CDR2 FQGTGA. In DNA form, the CDR3 reads TGTGCCAGCAGCCTCCAGGGGACAGAAGACTACGAGCAGTACTTC. This encodes CASSLQGTEDYEQYF.

V usage is TRBV4-3 and J usage is TRBJ2-7, with D uncertain. The germline V and J ends were trimmed by 5 bases and 7 bases, with 9 bases remaining between them. Looked up from germline, CDR1 is LGHNA and CDR2 is YSLEER. This CDR3 region has 11 residues. The CDR3 here is CASSFNGEQYF. The CDR3, as DNA: TGCGCCAGCAGCTTTAACGGGGAGCAGTACTTC.

The chain employs TRBV10-3 and TRBJ1-3; D unresolved. The germline V gene has CDR1 ENHRY and CDR2 SYGVKD. The V gene lost 6 bases and the J gene lost 0 bases, with 12 bases spanning the gap. This CDR3 comprises 15 residues. As DNA, the CDR3 is TGTGCCATCAGACCGGCGGCTCACTCTGGAAACACCATATATTTT. It is translated as CAIRPAAHSGNTIYF.

The rearrangement uses TRBV11-3 and TRBJ2-1, with 7 bases identical to TRBD1. Germline V gene data show CDR1 as SGHNT and CDR2 as YENEEA. This CDR3 is built from 17 residues. V trimming: 0 bases; J trimming: 6 bases; junction bases outside the gene matches: 11. CDR3 in amino acids: CASSLDLGGSGSNEQFF. The CDR3 DNA reads TGTGCCAGCAGCTTAGATCTAGGGGGCAGCGGTAGCAATGAGCAGTTCTTC.

CDR3 in amino acids: CASSLGSGATYEQYF. In nucleotides, the CDR3 is TGTGCCAGCAGCTTAGGGTCAGGGGCCACCTACGAGCAGTACTTC. The chain is built from TRBV7-6 and TRBJ2-7; a possible D gene is TRBD1 (6 bases). The CDR3 has 15 amino acids. CDR1 and CDR2 from the germline V gene are SGHVS and FNYEAQ. Trimming removed 1 base at V and 2 bases at J, with 12 bases between.

CDR3 residues: CASSYERGKNNEQFF. DNA for the CDR3: TGTGCCAGCAGCTACGAGCGGGGAAAAAACAATGAGCAGTTCTTC. The chain couples TRBV7-2 to TRBJ2-1, with 7 bases aligning to TRBD2. V gave up 4 bases and J gave up 5 bases; unmatched junction bases: 8. CDR3 length: 15 residues. Germline lookup yields CDR1 SGHTA and CDR2 FQGNSA.

The CDR3 DNA reads TGTGCCAGTAGTGGGACGGGAGGGACGTCCAAAAACATTCAGTACTTC. It codes for CASSGTGGTSKNIQYF. This chain uses TRBV19 with TRBJ2-4; TRBD2 aligns across 8 bases. The J segment lost 2 bases and the V segment lost 5 bases, leaving 8 bases of the junction unmatched. The V gene's germline CDR1 is LNHDA and CDR2 SQIVND (reference sequence). The CDR3 covers 16 residues.

This clone was found once. Other DNA sequences from this sample encode an identical CDR3 as well. This chain joins TRBV18 and TRBJ2-5; D is undetermined. The CDR3 runs 13 residues. V was shortened by 3 bases and J by 5 bases, with 10 bases between the two germline ends. Germline V CDR1 and CDR2: KGHSH, LQKENI. The CDR3 DNA reads as TGTGCCAGCTCACCCCGACAAGGGGAGACCCAGTACTTC. Residues: CASSPRQGETQYF. Looking up the rest from reference TRBV18 and TRBJ2-5 gives the full variable domain: NAGVMQNPRHLVRRRGQEARLRCSPMKGHSHVYWYRQLPEEGLKFMVYLQKENIIDESGMPKERFSAEFPKEGPSILRIQQVVRGDSAAYFCASSPRQGETQYFGPGTRLLVL.